A selection of T cell receptor beta chains follows, all from one sample in a study of blood T cell repertoires in COVID-19. The protocol was immunoSEQ multiplex PCR, while the TCRdb copy is restricted to in-frame clones and leaves out a portion. The repertoire holds roughly 160,000 clones, roughly 80% seen once, with around 6% in the top ten. Sequenced material: PBMCs or T cells enriched from blood (not recorded which). These receptors came from a woman aged 40 to 55 with acute COVID-19. Each CDR3 is given with its conserved first and last residue. The D gene is left open where the match is weak. Clone size is stated in some rows and not others, as once, few, many or a class when expanded.

clone_size,j_call,v_call,d_call,cdr3_nt,cdr3_aa
few,TRBJ2-3,TRBV28,NA,TGTGCCAGCAGTTTATCTGGCACAGATACGCAGTATTTT,CASSLSGTDTQYF
NA,TRBJ2-2,TRBV29-1,NA,TGCAGCGTGGCAGCGGAATACACCGGGGAGCTGTTTTTT,CSVAAEYTGELFF
NA,TRBJ2-1,TRBV5-6,NA,TGTGCCAGCAGCTTGGCGTGGGGGAGGAATGAGCAGTTCTTC,CASSLAWGRNEQFF
NA,TRBJ2-3,TRBV18,TRBD2,TGTGCCAGCTCACGGTTAATAGCGGGAGGGCCCACAGATACGCAGTATTTT,CASSRLIAGGPTDTQYF
NA,TRBJ2-1,TRBV19,TRBD2,TGTGCCAGTAGTACCCTCAGCGGGACCATTAAGGGCAATGAGCAGTTCTTC,CASSTLSGTIKGNEQFF
once,TRBJ1-3,TRBV6-5,NA,TGTGCCAGCAGGTTAAACTCTGGAAACACCATATATTTT,CASRLNSGNTIYF
NA,TRBJ2-1,TRBV27,TRBD2,TGTGCCAGCAGTTTACGCCACCGACTAGCGGGGTACTACAATGAGCAGTTCTTC,CASSLRHRLAGYYNEQFF
NA,TRBJ1-3,TRBV18,NA,TGTGCCAGCTCACCGGACAACTCTGGAAACACCATATATTTT,CASSPDNSGNTIYF
NA,TRBJ1-1,TRBV5-1,NA,TGCGCCAGCAGCTTGGCCGGGATCGCGAACACTGAAGCTTTCTTT,CASSLAGIANTEAFF
NA,TRBJ2-1,TRBV7-6,TRBD2,TGTGCCAGCAGCCCAGCGGGAGGGCCAAAGCAGTTCTTC,CASSPAGGPKQFF
NA,TRBJ2-5,TRBV10-3,NA,TGTGCCATCAGTGAGTCGAGAGAGACCCAGTACTTC,CAISESRETQYF